These T cell receptor beta chains were read from a single sample in a study of CD8 T cells in Susac syndrome. One entry per CDR3 protein results from TCRdb running MiXCR on the immunoSEQ multiplex PCR reads. The sample contains 95,000 to 150,000 distinct CDR3 sequences, around 94% of which appear only once. The sequenced sample consisted of CD8+ T cells from PBMCs. The receptors here all came from a human donor with Susac syndrome. Each CDR3 is given with its conserved first and last residue.

v_call	cdr3_aa
TRBV19	CASSAAGHFNQPQHF
TRBV30	CAWSGVGTSGYNEQFF
TRBV5-1	CASSLAGDLSYTEAFF
TRBV20-1	CSAPLVNYGYTF
TRBV9	CASSATGGKTEAFF
TRBV3-1	CASSQDFVPSGAETQYF
TRBV2	CASSFGAGAYSPLHF
TRBV25-1	CASSDGAYDEAFF
TRBV5-6	CASSFGITSTDTQYF
TRBV19	CASSMNSPITGELFF
TRBV4-1	CASSQDPPGGNDYGYTF
TRBV11-2	CASSGEVLAGAHEQFF
TRBV9	CASSVVPDTEAFF
TRBV6-2/TRBV6-3	CASSLTGDPSNEQFF
TRBV6-6	CASSYRGESGELFF
TRBV5-6	CASTLQGVSYEQYF
TRBV29-1	CSARTRVEQYF
TRBV30	CAWSPGLNTEVFF
TRBV19	CASSILTDSGANVLTF
TRBV29-1	CSVEFWDNTEAFF
TRBV7-2	CASSLRTGVTYGYTF
TRBV6-5	CASTASGGNTGELFF
TRBV7-9	CASSPRLAGVTDTQYF
TRBV12-3/TRBV12-4	CASSLGRAQYF
TRBV28	CASSLGGEETQYF
TRBV11-1	CASSLPVGGAGIPPLDEQFF
TRBV19	CASSIQGRAGANVLTF
TRBV5-1	CASSWEGATNEKLFF
TRBV28	CASSGTGGTNYGYTF
TRBV20-1	CSAGPFGTEGAGPGTSYNEQFF
TRBV5-1	CASSQWDFRAGTNFYEQYF
TRBV7-9	CASRNLAGVDYEQYF
TRBV2	CASRGIRVNQPQHF
TRBV27	CASIPPGQPGGHEQFF
TRBV29-1	CSVEELVQETQYF
TRBV12-3/TRBV12-4	CASSAGERDYGYTF
TRBV12-5	CASGLGSTSPFTDTQYF
TRBV7-9	CASSPSGRAPDTQYF
TRBV25-1	CASSAPGRRGPGELFF
TRBV11-2	CASSLDPGPMTLDYGYTF
TRBV5-4	CASRIGGANTGELFF
TRBV7-9	CASRKTETTIYF
TRBV27	CASSSGTSGNEQFF
TRBV20-1	CSARGQDEEKLFF
TRBV12-3/TRBV12-4	CASSFYSEEVGEQFF
TRBV6-2/TRBV6-3	CASSYSTPAYEQYF
TRBV7-9	CASSLLGQEQFF
TRBV7-6	CASSINSGSTDTQYF
TRBV7-7	CASSLAGGDTQYF
TRBV5-6	CASSWGRRSGNTIYF
TRBV19	CASSIGQGIDGAFF
TRBV27	CASSPSVADQETQYF
TRBV12-3/TRBV12-4	CASSFSETQYF